This T cell receptor beta chain was profiled in a study of blood T cell repertoires in COVID-19. Clones were sequenced by immunoSEQ multiplex PCR, and TCRdb holds only the in-frame ones, with some missing. The data hold fewer than 95,000 clones, with about 87% observed a single time. CDR1 is KGHDR and CDR2 is SFDVKD in the germline V gene. The CDR3 has 16 residues. The junction had 5 bases not matched to a gene; V was cut back by 3 bases and J by 4 bases. V is TRBV24-1 and J is TRBJ1-3; 10 bases are a match to TRBD1. The specimen sequenced was peripheral blood. The sequence came from a man in his fifties or sixties with acute or convalescent COVID-19. DNA for the CDR3: TGTGCCACCAGTGATCCCGGACAGGGGGACGGAAACACCATATATTTT. It is translated as CATSDPGQGDGNTIYF.